A single sample gave rise to the 3 T cell receptor beta chains below, sequenced in a study of T-cell reconstitution after alpha-beta-depleted transplantation in children. The TCRbeta library incorporated unique molecular identifiers. Each CDR3 protein gets one entry after TCRdb re-called the PCR reads with MiXCR. Of 350,000 to 500,000 distinct CDR3 sequences in the sample, roughly 44% were seen once. Sequencing used PBMCs, obtained before TCRalphabeta/CD19-depleted stem cell transplant. Receptors originate from a girl aged 2-10 years with aplastic anemia, due to receive a stem cell transplant.

This clonotype turned up a few times. The chain couples TRBV18 to TRBJ2-5; D is unclear. V was shortened by 8 bases and J by 2 bases, with 12 bases between the two germline ends. Germline CDR1 KGHSH, CDR2 LQKENI. CDR3 length: 13 amino acids. The chain's CDR3 is CASTHLTQETQYF. DNA for the CDR3: TGTGCCAGCACTCACCTGACTCAAGAGACCCAGTACTTC.

This clonotype was found once. This chain joins TRBV20-1 and TRBJ2-5, with D possibly being TRBD2 (5 bases). This CDR3 is 14 amino acids long. Germline-derived CDR1 and CDR2 are DFQATT and SNEGSKA (reference sequence). The V and J ends lost 3 bases and 2 bases respectively, with 13 bases between them. The chain's CDR3 is CSARVLAVQETQYF. CDR3 sequence (DNA): TGCAGTGCTAGGGTGCTAGCTGTACAAGAGACCCAGTACTTC.

The chain employs TRBV28 and TRBJ1-5; 10 bases match TRBD1. CDR3 length: 16 residues. Germline V gene sequence: CDR1 MDHEN, CDR2 SYDVKM. Losses at the gene ends were 2 bases for V and 6 bases for J; bases not matched to a gene: 7. Written as DNA, the CDR3 is TGTGCCAGCAGTTTAGGGGGACAGGGGAGTGGTCAGCCCCAGCATTTT. It specifies CASSLGGQGSGQPQHF.